This T cell receptor (beta chain) was captured by sequencing in a study of T cell responses to AZD1222 COVID-19 vaccine listed by TCRdb under 2021. The study in broad terms: AZD1222 recipients whose second dose came at about 4 weeks and those whose second dose came at about 12 weeks were combined into one group, since spike-specific TCR depth and breadth did not differ between the two schedules. TCR sequencing was performed for roughly 250 trial participants, of whom about 200 were given two doses of AZD1222 and around 25 were given two doses of MenACWY control vaccine. Trial participants were enrolled by age into 18-55, 56-69 and 70-plus year subgroups, with approximately 160, 26 and 62 TCR-sequenced participants respectively. Results the study describes overall, beyond this receptor: Reportedly, almost half of the unique spike-specific TCRs recognized epitopes lying outside the regions that are mutated in the B.1.351 and B.1.1.7 variants. Participants were mostly white British and included more females than males, and it was suggested by the authors that clonal diversity may have been underestimated. CD4 TCRs associated with the vaccine covered the entire spike protein, and the dominant responses were in regions 160-218 and 743-854. Because no day 14 peak-response samples were available, the repertoires could be characterized only after the peak T cell response. The 56-69-year group was small, and its depth increase did not reach significance, likely because of low power. After two AZD1222 doses, both the breadth and the depth of spike-specific TCRs were significantly higher than at day 0 and than in MenACWY recipients. Conclusions about previously exposed vaccinees are limited, since just 5 or 6 AZD1222 recipients were seropositive for SARS-CoV-2 at baseline.

The CDR3, cysteine through phenylalanine, is 15 amino acids long. The retained sequence is limited to the CDR3, 45 bases, with the frame set at the first base. CDR1 and CDR2 are read off the germline V gene as MNHEY and SVGAGI. V drops 7 bases and J drops 8 bases, leaving 23 bases in between. A note on this clone: What antigen it recognizes has not been identified. Qualities for individual bases were not recorded, and no much larger clone is one base off.

What the time point label conveys for this sample: baseline before first vaccination. The vaccinee samples were drawn from two UK trials, COV001 and COV002, one of which was a single-blind randomized controlled phase 2/3 trial testing AZD1222 (ChAdOx1 nCoV-19) in healthy adults. For TCRbeta chain sequencing, PBMC samples from trial participants were taken at day 0 and at day 28 after the second dose. The CDR3 regions of human TCRbeta chains were analyzed by immunosequencing. From the authors' description of their analysis: Repertoire TCRs were checked for matches against a reference library of SARS-CoV-2-specific TCRs that had been generated using the MIRA antigen-specificity platform. Breadth meant the fraction of unique TCRs that were SARS-CoV-2-associated, whereas depth meant the fraction of total T cells that were SARS-CoV-2-associated. Using the MIRA data, each spike-specific TCR was mapped to the spike region that the TCR reacts to and placed in a CD4 or CD8 class. Log10-transformed breadth and depth values were compared by one-way ANOVA with Sidak's multiple comparisons tests. This is the immuneACCESS table as TCRdb keeps it, with only in-frame sequences that have V and J called. A part of the clones is gone; compared with another copy, unresolved V genes explain less than half, and the rest is unexplained. V, J and clone size are those of that table, while D and trimming were read from the DNA. Recorded for this sample are about 130,000 clones; approximately 90% of them occurred a single time. The top ten clonotypes cover about 7% of the sample.

The clonotype was recovered from an adult in good health. Sequencing used peripheral blood, obtained on day 0 of AZD1222 vaccination. Rearrangement joined TRBV6-5 to TRBJ1-2; the D segment could be TRBD1, given 6 matching bases. This receptor carries the CDR3 CASTTRGRGSLGYTF. The nucleotides are TGTGCCAGCACCACCCGAGGCAGGGGAAGTTTGGGCTACACCTTC.